These T cell receptor beta chains were read from a single sample in a study of lymphopenia after photon versus proton radiotherapy. Here immunoSEQ multiplex PCR was the method, and the copy in TCRdb shows in-frame clones only, minus some. The top ten clones hold around 1.5% of a sample with about 6,800 clones, 90% to 95% of them seen once. Sequencing was performed on peripheral blood, taken from a patient treated with photon-based radiotherapy. The receptor set was obtained from a woman in her 50s with cholangiocarcinoma. CDR3s include the opening cysteine and the closing phenylalanine or tryptophan. Fields, in order: clone size, J gene, D gene, V gene, CDR3 length, CDR3 DNA, CDR3 protein. A D gene is named only where the DNA matches it firmly. Some rows mark clone size as missing; the rest say once, few, many or name a class of expanded clone.

-,TRBJ2-3,-,TRBV7-2,16,TGTGCCAGCAGCTTAGCGTCCGTAACCGGCACAGATACGCAGTATTTT,CASSLASVTGTDTQYF
-,TRBJ2-4,-,TRBV30,14,TGTGCCTGGAGCGCGGGCCGTGGAGTGAACATTCAGTACTTC,CAWSAGRGVNIQYF
once,TRBJ1-5,-,TRBV5-1,16,TGCGCCAGCAGCTTGGGGTGGGGGACTAGCAATCAGCCCCAGCATTTT,CASSLGWGTSNQPQHF
-,TRBJ1-1,-,TRBV6-9,13,TGTGCCAGCAGCCGAAAACAGGGTAGTGAAGCTTTCTTT,CASSRKQGSEAFF
-,TRBJ1-2,-,TRBV19,16,TGTGCCAGTCGCAGCGTTCTGGGGGCCTCTAACTATGGCTACACCTTC,CASRSVLGASNYGYTF
-,TRBJ2-7,-,TRBV29-1,15,TGCAGCGTTGATTCTTCTCAGGGGCCTTCCTACGAGCAGTACTTC,CSVDSSQGPSYEQYF
-,TRBJ2-7,-,TRBV12-5,12,TGTGCTAGTGGTTTGGAGGTTCGCGAGCAGTACTTC,CASGLEVREQYF
-,TRBJ2-3,TRBD2,TRBV10-3,17,TGTGCCATCAGTGAGGGCGGCGGGGGGGTTAGCACAGATACGCAGTATTTT,CAISEGGGGVSTDTQYF
-,TRBJ1-2,-,TRBV18,14,TGTGCCAGCTCACCATTTCCAGCTCTATATGGCTACACCTTC,CASSPFPALYGYTF
-,TRBJ2-2,TRBD2,TRBV4-3,13,TGCGCCAGCAGCCCAGCGGGGACCGGGGAGCTGTTTTTT,CASSPAGTGELFF
-,TRBJ1-2,-,TRBV7-9,14,TGTGCCAGCAGCAACTTAACCCGGGAGGGTGGCTACACCTTC,CASSNLTREGGYTF
-,TRBJ1-2,TRBD1,TRBV18,15,TGTGCCAGCTCACCGGGACAGGGGGCTAACTATGGCTACACCTTC,CASSPGQGANYGYTF
-,TRBJ2-7,-,TRBV7-2,15,TGTGCCAGCAGCTTAGTTACAGGGTCGACCTACGAGCAGTACTTC,CASSLVTGSTYEQYF
-,TRBJ2-7,-,TRBV20-1,11,TGCAGTGCGGTAGGTGATTACGAGCAGTACTTC,CSAVGDYEQYF
-,TRBJ2-7,TRBD1,TRBV29-1,14,TGCAGCGGGAGTAGGGGACAGGGGAGAAACGAGCAGTACTTC,CSGSRGQGRNEQYF
-,TRBJ1-1,-,TRBV7-2,13,TGTGCCAGCAGCTTAGCGCCCAGCCGCGTGACTTTCTTT,CASSLAPSRVTFF
-,TRBJ2-5,-,TRBV9,13,TGTGCCAGCAGCGTAGGACCTCTTCAGACCCAGTACTTC,CASSVGPLQTQYF
-,TRBJ2-3,TRBD1,TRBV10-1,16,TGCGCCAGCAGTGAGTCGGGACAGGGGGCGAGAGATACGCAGTATTTT,CASSESGQGARDTQYF
-,TRBJ1-2,TRBD1,TRBV11-2,13,TGTGCCAGCAGGGGACAGGGTAACTATGGCTACACCTTC,CASRGQGNYGYTF
-,TRBJ1-5,-,TRBV6-1,16,TGTGCCAGCAGTGAGGTAGGGGGGCGCGTTTTCCAGCCCCAGCATTTT,CASSEVGGRVFQPQHF
-,TRBJ1-2,-,TRBV30,13,TGTGCCTGGATCAAAGTAGGGCGAGGAGGCTACACCTTC,CAWIKVGRGGYTF
-,TRBJ1-5,TRBD1,TRBV7-6,13,TGTGCCAGCAGCTTGGGACAGAATCAGCCCCAGCATTTT,CASSLGQNQPQHF
once,TRBJ1-6,-,TRBV6-6,16,TGTGCCAGCAGGCCTTTAGCAGGGAGTTATAATTCACCCCTCCACTTT,CASRPLAGSYNSPLHF
-,TRBJ1-1,-,TRBV7-2,16,TGTGCCAGCAGCGTCGGGGGTTCACAGGGAAACACTGAAGCTTTCTTT,CASSVGGSQGNTEAFF
-,TRBJ1-2,-,TRBV7-6,17,TGTGCCAGCAGCTCCCGGGCGGACAGTCTGGAATCTTATGGCTACACCTTC,CASSSRADSLESYGYTF
-,TRBJ2-1,-,TRBV7-8,18,TGTGCCAGCAGCCGAGCCGAGAGAATAATGGTGGGTTACAATGAGCAGTTCTTC,CASSRAERIMVGYNEQFF
-,TRBJ2-1,TRBD2,TRBV10-3,13,TGTGCCATCAGGAGCGGGGGGTACAATGAGCAGTTCTTC,CAIRSGGYNEQFF
once,TRBJ1-2,-,TRBV18,15,TGTGCCAGCTCACCCTCGGCGTCAGGCCTCTATGGCTACACCTTC,CASSPSASGLYGYTF
once,TRBJ1-2,-,TRBV7-8,13,TGTGCCAGCAGCTTTCGAGGTAGTTATGGCTACACCTTC,CASSFRGSYGYTF
once,TRBJ2-5,-,TRBV9,13,TGTGCCAGCAGCGTATCAGTGGGGGAGACCCAGTACTTC,CASSVSVGETQYF
once,TRBJ2-1,-,TRBV7-9,12,TGTGCCAGCAGTTCTCATGGGGATGAGCAGTTCTTC,CASSSHGDEQFF
-,TRBJ1-2,-,TRBV19,15,TGTGCCAGTAGTTTCCGGGCCCCGTGGGGCTATGGCTACACCTTC,CASSFRAPWGYGYTF
-,TRBJ1-2,-,TRBV10-3,13,TGTGCCATCAGTGGGGGCCTGAGGGATGGCTACACCTTC,CAISGGLRDGYTF
-,TRBJ1-1,-,TRBV11-2,16,TGTGCCAGCAGCTTAGGCGGGTACAGACCCAACACTGAAGCTTTCTTT,CASSLGGYRPNTEAFF
-,TRBJ1-1,-,TRBV10-3,13,TGTGCCATCAGTGGAGGTGAGGGGACTGAAGCTTTCTTT,CAISGGEGTEAFF
-,TRBJ2-5,-,TRBV7-2,15,TGTGCCAGCAGCTTAACCCGAGAAAGGCGAGAGACCCAGTACTTC,CASSLTRERRETQYF
-,TRBJ2-1,-,TRBV19,12,TGTGCCAGTAGTATCCCTCTCTACGAGCAGTTCTTC,CASSIPLYEQFF
-,TRBJ1-5,-,TRBV5-6,16,TGTGCCAGCAGCGTCCGAATGGGCCAGGTCAATCAGCCCCAGCATTTT,CASSVRMGQVNQPQHF
once,TRBJ1-1,-,TRBV18,13,TGTGCCAGCTCACCCTTCCGACAAGCTGAAGCTTTCTTT,CASSPFRQAEAFF
-,TRBJ2-1,-,TRBV5-8,15,TGTGCCAGCAGCTTGCTTCATGGGCGTGGGGGTGAGCAGTTCTTC,CASSLLHGRGGEQFF
once,TRBJ1-5,TRBD1,TRBV28,16,TGTGCCAGCACCGACATTGGGAGGGGGCGCAATCAGCCCCAGCATTTT,CASTDIGRGRNQPQHF
-,TRBJ1-2,-,TRBV9,15,TGTGCCAGCAGCGTAGATTTATACAGGAACTATGGCTACACCTTC,CASSVDLYRNYGYTF
-,TRBJ2-7,TRBD2,TRBV7-6,15,TGTGCCAGCAGCTTAGAGGCGGGAGCCCCTGGGGAGCAGTACTTC,CASSLEAGAPGEQYF
-,TRBJ1-6,TRBD1,TRBV5-1,15,TGCGCCAGCAGCGTGGGACAGGCGAAGAATTCACCCCTCCACTTT,CASSVGQAKNSPLHF
-,TRBJ2-5,TRBD2,TRBV7-2,16,TGTGCCAGCAGCTTTGGGGTTAGCGGGGGGGCAGAGACCCAGTACTTC,CASSFGVSGGAETQYF
-,TRBJ1-6,-,TRBV7-8,15,TGTGCCAGCAGCCCACGAGCCCGGGACGCCGTCCTCCTCCACTTT,CASSPRARDAVLLHF
-,TRBJ2-3,-,TRBV10-3,20,TGTGCCATCAGTGAGCCCTCGGAACCGAGAGGAGTAACTGGCACAGATACGCAGTATTTT,CAISEPSEPRGVTGTDTQYF
-,TRBJ1-2,-,TRBV11-2,15,TGTGCCAGCAGCTTAGTCCAGGGTTGGGCCTATGGCTACACCTTC,CASSLVQGWAYGYTF
-,TRBJ2-3,-,TRBV18,14,TGTGCCAGCTCACCACCGGCCCGCACAGATACGCAGTATTTT,CASSPPARTDTQYF
-,TRBJ2-2,TRBD1,TRBV10-3,16,TGTGCCATCTCGGGGACAGGGGGCGCCGGCACCGGGGAGCTGTTTTTT,CAISGTGGAGTGELFF
-,TRBJ1-5,-,TRBV27,14,TGTGCCAGCAGTTTACAATCAGGAGTTGCGCCCCAGCATTTT,CASSLQSGVAPQHF
-,TRBJ1-2,TRBD1,TRBV5-6,13,TGTGCCAGCAGCGCGGACAGGGTGGGCGGCTACACCTTC,CASSADRVGGYTF